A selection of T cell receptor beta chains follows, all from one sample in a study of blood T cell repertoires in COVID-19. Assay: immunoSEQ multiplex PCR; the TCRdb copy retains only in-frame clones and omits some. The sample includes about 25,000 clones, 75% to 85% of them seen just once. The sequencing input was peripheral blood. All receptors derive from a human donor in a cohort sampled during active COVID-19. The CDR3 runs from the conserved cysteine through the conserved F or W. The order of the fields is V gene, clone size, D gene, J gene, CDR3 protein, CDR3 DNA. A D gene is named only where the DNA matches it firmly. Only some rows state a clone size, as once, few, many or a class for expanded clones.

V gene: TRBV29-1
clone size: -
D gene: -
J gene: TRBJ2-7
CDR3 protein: CSVGQGSYEQYF
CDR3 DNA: TGCAGCGTTGGCCAGGGCTCCTACGAGCAGTACTTC

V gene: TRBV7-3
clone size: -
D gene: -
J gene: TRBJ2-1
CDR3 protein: CASSYGGQGNEQFF
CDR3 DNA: TGTGCCAGCAGCTACGGCGGGCAAGGGAATGAGCAGTTCTTC

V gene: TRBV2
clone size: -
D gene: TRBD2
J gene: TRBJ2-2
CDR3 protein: CASSGGLAATGELFF
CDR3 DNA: TGTGCCAGCAGCGGCGGACTAGCGGCGACCGGGGAGCTGTTTTTT

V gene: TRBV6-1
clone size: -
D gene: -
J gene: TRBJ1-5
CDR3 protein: CASSDYPGFNQPQHF
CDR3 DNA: TGTGCCAGCAGTGATTATCCGGGGTTCAATCAGCCCCAGCATTTT

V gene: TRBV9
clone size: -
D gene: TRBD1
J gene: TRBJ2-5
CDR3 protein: CASSARLQGNGETQYF
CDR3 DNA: TGTGCCAGCAGCGCGAGATTACAGGGGAACGGAGAGACCCAGTACTTC

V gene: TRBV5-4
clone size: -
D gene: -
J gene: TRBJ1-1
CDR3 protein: CASSLIGVMNTEAFF
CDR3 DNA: TGTGCCAGCAGCTTGATCGGGGTCATGAACACTGAAGCTTTCTTT

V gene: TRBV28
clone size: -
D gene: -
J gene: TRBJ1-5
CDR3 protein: CASSFQRQVSQPQHF
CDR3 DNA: TGTGCCAGCAGTTTCCAAAGACAGGTCAGTCAGCCCCAGCATTTT

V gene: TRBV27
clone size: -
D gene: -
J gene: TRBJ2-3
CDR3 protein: CASSPNPLYGTSTDTQYF
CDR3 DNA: TGTGCCAGCAGTCCTAACCCCCTCTACGGGACTAGCACAGATACGCAGTATTTT

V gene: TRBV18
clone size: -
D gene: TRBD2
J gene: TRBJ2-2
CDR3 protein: CASSPGLAVNTGELFF
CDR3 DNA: TGTGCCAGCTCACCGGGACTAGCGGTGAACACCGGGGAGCTGTTTTTT

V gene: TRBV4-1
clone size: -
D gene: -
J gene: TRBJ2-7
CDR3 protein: CASSSHSGFAYEQYF
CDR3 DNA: TGCGCCAGCAGCAGTCACAGTGGATTCGCCTACGAGCAGTACTTC

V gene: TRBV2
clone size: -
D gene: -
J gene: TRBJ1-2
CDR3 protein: CASRTGPVGYTF
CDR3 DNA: TGTGCCAGCAGAACAGGTCCGGTAGGCTACACCTTC

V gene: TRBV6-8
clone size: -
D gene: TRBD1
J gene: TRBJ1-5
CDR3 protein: CASSYRDRRDQPQHF
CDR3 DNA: TGTGCCAGCAGTTACCGGGACAGGCGAGATCAGCCCCAGCATTTT

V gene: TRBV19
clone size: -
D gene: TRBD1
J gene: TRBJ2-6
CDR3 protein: CASSLRGTGIAGANVLTF
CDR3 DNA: TGTGCCAGTAGTCTTCGCGGGACAGGGATCGCTGGGGCCAACGTCCTGACTTTC

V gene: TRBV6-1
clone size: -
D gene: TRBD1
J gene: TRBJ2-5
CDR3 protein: CASSEVRGRQETQYF
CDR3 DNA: TGTGCCAGCAGTGAAGTCAGGGGGCGCCAAGAGACCCAGTACTTC

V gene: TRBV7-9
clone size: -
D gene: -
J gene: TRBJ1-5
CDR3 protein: CASSLAGQPSSQPQHF
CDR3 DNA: TGTGCCAGCAGCTTAGCGGGGCAACCCAGCAGTCAGCCCCAGCATTTT

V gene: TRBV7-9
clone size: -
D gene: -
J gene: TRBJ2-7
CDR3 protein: CASSLREFYEQYF
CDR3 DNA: TGTGCCAGCAGTCTCCGGGAGTTCTACGAGCAGTACTTC

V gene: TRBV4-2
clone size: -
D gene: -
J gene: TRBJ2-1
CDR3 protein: CASSQDLATRRGNEQFF
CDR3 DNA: TGTGCCAGCAGCCAAGATTTGGCAACTAGGCGGGGCAATGAGCAGTTCTTC

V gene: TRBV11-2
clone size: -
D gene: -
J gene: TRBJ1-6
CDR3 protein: CASSSLTEVGSPLHF
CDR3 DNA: TGTGCCAGCAGCTCGTTGACAGAAGTGGGTTCACCCCTCCACTTT

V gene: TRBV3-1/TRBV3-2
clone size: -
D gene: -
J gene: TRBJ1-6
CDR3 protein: CASRQGSSSPLHF
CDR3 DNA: TGTGCCAGCAGACAGGGTTCTTCTTCACCCCTCCACTTT

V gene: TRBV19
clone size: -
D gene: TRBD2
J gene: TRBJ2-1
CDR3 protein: CASSRGTATSGSRNEQFF
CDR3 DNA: TGTGCCAGTAGTCGGGGGACCGCCACTAGCGGGTCCCGGAATGAGCAGTTCTTC

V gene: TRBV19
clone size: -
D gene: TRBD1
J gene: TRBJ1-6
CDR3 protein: CASNSGTGANSPLHF
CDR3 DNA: TGTGCCAGTAACTCCGGGACAGGAGCTAATTCACCCCTCCACTTT

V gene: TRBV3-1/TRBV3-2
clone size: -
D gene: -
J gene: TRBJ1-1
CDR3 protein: CASSLAGLGTNTEAFF
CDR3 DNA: TGTGCCAGCAGCCTTGCTGGACTAGGTACGAACACTGAAGCTTTCTTT

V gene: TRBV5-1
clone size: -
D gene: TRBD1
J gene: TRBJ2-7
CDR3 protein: CASSTRTGTGGYEQYF
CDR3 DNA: TGCGCCAGCAGCACAAGAACCGGGACAGGGGGCTACGAGCAGTACTTC

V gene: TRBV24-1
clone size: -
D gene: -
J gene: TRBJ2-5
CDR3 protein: CATGRRGKETQYF
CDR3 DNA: TGTGCCACCGGCCGGCGGGGAAAAGAGACCCAGTACTTC

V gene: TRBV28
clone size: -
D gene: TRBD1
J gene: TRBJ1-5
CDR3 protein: CASSLRQGYQPQHF
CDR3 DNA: TGTGCCAGCAGTTTGAGACAGGGATATCAGCCCCAGCATTTT

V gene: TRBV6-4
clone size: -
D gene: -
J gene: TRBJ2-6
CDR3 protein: CASSDLRTGGANVLTF
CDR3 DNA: TGTGCCAGCAGTGACCTTAGAACGGGGGGGGCCAACGTCCTGACTTTC

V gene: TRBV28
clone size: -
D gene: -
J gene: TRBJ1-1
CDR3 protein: CASSLYVAAKRVSPEAFF
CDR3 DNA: TGTGCCAGCAGTTTGTATGTAGCGGCCAAGAGGGTGTCCCCTGAAGCTTTCTTT

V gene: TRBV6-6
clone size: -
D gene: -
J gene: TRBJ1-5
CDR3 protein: CASRTFEGLNQPQHF
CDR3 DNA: TGTGCCAGCAGAACCTTCGAGGGACTCAATCAGCCCCAGCATTTT

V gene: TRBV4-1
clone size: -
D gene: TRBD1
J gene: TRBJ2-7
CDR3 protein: CASSSWTGSYEQYF
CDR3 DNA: TGCGCCAGCAGCTCGTGGACAGGGTCCTACGAGCAGTACTTC

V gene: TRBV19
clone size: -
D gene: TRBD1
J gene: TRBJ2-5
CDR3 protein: CASSIDRAGTGGSQTQYF
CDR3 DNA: TGTGCCAGTAGTATAGATCGGGCCGGGACAGGGGGAAGCCAGACCCAGTACTTC

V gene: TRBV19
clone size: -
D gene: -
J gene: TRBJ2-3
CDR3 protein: CASSILGSGSQEGDTQYF
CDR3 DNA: TGTGCCAGTAGTATTTTGGGTTCGGGGTCCCAAGAGGGAGATACGCAGTATTTT

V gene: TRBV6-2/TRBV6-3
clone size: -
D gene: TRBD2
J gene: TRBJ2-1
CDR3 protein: CASSSPGLAGLREQFF
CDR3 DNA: TGTGCCAGCAGTTCACCGGGACTAGCGGGATTGAGGGAGCAGTTCTTC

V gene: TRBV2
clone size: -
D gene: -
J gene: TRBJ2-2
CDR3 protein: CASSPEGGPTGELFF
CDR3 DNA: TGTGCCAGCAGCCCCGAGGGTGGCCCCACCGGGGAGCTGTTTTTT

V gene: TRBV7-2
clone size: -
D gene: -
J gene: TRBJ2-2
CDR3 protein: CASSFGLAPGTGELFF
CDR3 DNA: TGTGCCAGCAGCTTCGGCCTAGCACCGGGGACCGGGGAGCTGTTTTTT

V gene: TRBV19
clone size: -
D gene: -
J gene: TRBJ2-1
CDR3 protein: CASRVGGSGEQFF
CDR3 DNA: TGTGCCAGTAGAGTGGGAGGAAGTGGTGAGCAGTTCTTC

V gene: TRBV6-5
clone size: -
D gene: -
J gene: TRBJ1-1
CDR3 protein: CASSYSKVWSTEAFF
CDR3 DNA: TGTGCCAGCAGTTACTCAAAAGTCTGGAGCACTGAAGCTTTCTTT

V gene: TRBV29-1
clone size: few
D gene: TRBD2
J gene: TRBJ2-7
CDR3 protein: CSVSAGVGTYEQYF
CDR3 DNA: TGCAGCGTAAGTGCGGGAGTTGGGACCTACGAGCAGTACTTC

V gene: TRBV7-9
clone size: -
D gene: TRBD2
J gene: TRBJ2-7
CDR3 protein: CASSIAGAYEQYF
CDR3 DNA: TGTGCCAGCTCAATAGCGGGAGCCTACGAGCAGTACTTC

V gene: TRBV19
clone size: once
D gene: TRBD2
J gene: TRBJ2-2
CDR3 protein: CASTEGTGGATGELFF
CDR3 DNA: TGTGCCAGTACCGAAGGAACGGGGGGGGCCACCGGGGAGCTGTTTTTT

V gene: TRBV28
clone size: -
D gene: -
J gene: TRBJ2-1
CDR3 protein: CASSYTSAQGNEQFF
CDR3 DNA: TGTGCCAGCAGCTATACTAGCGCTCAGGGGAATGAGCAGTTCTTC

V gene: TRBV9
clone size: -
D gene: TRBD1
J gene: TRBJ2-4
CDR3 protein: CASSVGRTGWDIQYF
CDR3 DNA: TGTGCCAGCAGCGTAGGTCGGACAGGGTGGGACATTCAGTACTTC

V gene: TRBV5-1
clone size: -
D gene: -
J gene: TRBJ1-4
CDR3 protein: CASSLAEGTKLFF
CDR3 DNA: TGCGCCAGCAGCTTGGCCGAGGGGACTAAACTGTTTTTT

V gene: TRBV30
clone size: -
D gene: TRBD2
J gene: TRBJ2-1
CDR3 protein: CAWSGGGLAGDNEQFF
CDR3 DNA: TGTGCCTGGAGTGGGGGGGGACTAGCGGGAGACAATGAGCAGTTCTTC

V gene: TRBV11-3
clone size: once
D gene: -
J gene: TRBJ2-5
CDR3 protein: CASSFLPQETQYF
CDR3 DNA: TGTGCCAGCAGCTTTCTACCGCAAGAGACCCAGTACTTC

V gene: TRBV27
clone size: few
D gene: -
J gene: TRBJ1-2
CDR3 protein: CASSFQAAPGYGYTF
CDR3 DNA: TGTGCCAGCAGTTTTCAGGCCGCCCCCGGCTATGGCTACACCTTC

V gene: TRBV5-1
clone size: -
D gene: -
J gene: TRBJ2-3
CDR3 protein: CASSLDRARTDTQYF
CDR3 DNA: TGCGCCAGCAGCTTGGACAGGGCCCGCACAGATACGCAGTATTTT

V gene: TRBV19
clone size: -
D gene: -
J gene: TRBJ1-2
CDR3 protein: CASSMSGHYGYTF
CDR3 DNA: TGTGCCAGTAGTATGAGTGGGCACTATGGCTACACCTTC